The clone carrying this T cell receptor (beta chain) has just a few counts. Its target is not known. Each sample yielded at least 6 million isolated PBMCs. The sample belongs to a study of blood T cells in healthy people across ages. General study results and limits: Donors of long life had a larger count of naive CD4+ cells and greater diversity than aged donors.

The use of a sample-barcoded 5' primer and a J-beta primer mix characterized a second PCR of roughly 6 to 11 cycles. Every molecule of cDNA carried a tag from a template-switch adaptor with 12 random nucleotides. Samples each returned at least 2.5 million CDR3-containing paired-end reads. TCRdb recomputed calls from the 5' RACE reads with MiXCR, one row per CDR3 protein. The sample shows 580,000 or so distinct CDR3 sequences, under 55% of them seen only once. CDR3 length: 13 amino acids. V dropped 2 bases and J dropped 8 bases, with 12 bases sitting between them. The germline V gene has CDR1 ENHRY and CDR2 SYGVKD.

V usage is TRBV10-3 and J usage is TRBJ1-1; D is unclear. This TCR was sampled from an elderly man in good health. Sequencing was performed on blood. CDR3 sequence reads: CAISEERATEAFF. CDR3 DNA sequence: TGTGCCATCAGTGAGGAGAGGGCCACCGAAGCTTTCTTT.